Many counts were recorded for the clone carrying this T cell receptor beta chain. Its antigen remains unknown. TCRdb independently ran MiXCR on the reads; one entry per CDR3 protein. The sample includes around 530,000 distinct CDR3 sequences, about 15% of them seen just once. This sample was taken from a study of T cell repertoires in cytomegalovirus infection. Study-wide context: Matching HLA type and CMV infection were both indicated by public TCR beta signatures. Overall study results and limits: Cumulated frequencies of public TCR beta families served to identify carriers of CMV plus the relevant HLA. Dominating the ex vivo response were HLA-C-restricted CMV-specific TCR beta clonotypes.

This CDR3 spans 13 amino acids. Germline loops: CDR1 SQVTM, CDR2 ANQGSEA. J gave up 7 bases and V 7 bases, and 11 bases lay outside the gene matches. The V gene is TRBV29-1, the J gene TRBJ2-7, with 9 bases aligning to TRBD1. Sequencing was performed on CD8+ T cells from PBMCs. This clonotype was sampled from a human donor in good health (CMV status not recorded). Some clones in this sample may be carry-over from other donors' samples. CDR3 sequence (DNA): TGCAGCGCCCGACCCACAGGGGGCTTGGAGCAGTACTTC. Protein: CSARPTGGLEQYF.